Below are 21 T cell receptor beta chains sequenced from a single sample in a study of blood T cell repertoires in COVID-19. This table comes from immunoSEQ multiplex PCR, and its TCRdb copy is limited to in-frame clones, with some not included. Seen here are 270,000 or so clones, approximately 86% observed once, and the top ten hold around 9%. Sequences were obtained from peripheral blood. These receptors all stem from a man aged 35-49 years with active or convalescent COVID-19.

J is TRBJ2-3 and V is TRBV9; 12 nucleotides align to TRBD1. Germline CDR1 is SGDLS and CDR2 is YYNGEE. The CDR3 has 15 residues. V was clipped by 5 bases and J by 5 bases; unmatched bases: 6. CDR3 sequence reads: CASSRDRGRVDTQYF. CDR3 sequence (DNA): TGTGCCAGCAGTAGGGACAGGGGGCGCGTAGATACGCAGTATTTT.

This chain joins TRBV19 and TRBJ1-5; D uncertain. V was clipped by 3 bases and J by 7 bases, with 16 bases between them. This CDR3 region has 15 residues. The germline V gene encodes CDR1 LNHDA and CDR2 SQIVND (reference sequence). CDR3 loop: CASSIGQSGGQPQHF. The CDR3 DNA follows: TGTGCCAGTAGTATCGGGCAGAGTGGAGGGCAGCCCCAGCATTTT.

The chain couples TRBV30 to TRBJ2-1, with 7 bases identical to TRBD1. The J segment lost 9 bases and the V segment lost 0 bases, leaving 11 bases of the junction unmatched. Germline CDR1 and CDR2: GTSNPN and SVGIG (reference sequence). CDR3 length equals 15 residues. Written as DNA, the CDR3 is TGTGCCTGGAGTGTAAGAGACAGGGTTGGGAGTGAGCAGTTCTTC. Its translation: CAWSVRDRVGSEQFF.

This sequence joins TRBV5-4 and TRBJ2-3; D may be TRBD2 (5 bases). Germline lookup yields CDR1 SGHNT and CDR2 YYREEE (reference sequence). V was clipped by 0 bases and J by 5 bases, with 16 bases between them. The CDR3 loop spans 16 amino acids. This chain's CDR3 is CASSLVSGKVGDTQYF. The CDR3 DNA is TGTGCCAGCAGCTTGGTATCGGGGAAAGTAGGAGATACGCAGTATTTT.

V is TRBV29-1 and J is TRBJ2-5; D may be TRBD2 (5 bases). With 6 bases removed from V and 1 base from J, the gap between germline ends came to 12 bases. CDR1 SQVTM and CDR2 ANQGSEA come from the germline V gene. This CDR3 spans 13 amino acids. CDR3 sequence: CSVPLGVQETQYF. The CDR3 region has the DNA TGCAGCGTACCCCTCGGGGTCCAAGAGACCCAGTACTTC.

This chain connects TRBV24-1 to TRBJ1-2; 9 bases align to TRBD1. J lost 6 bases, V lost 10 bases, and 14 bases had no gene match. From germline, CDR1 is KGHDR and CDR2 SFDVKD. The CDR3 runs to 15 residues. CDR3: CATSRGQGDADGYTF. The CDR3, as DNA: TGTGCCACTAGCAGGGGACAGGGCGACGCGGATGGCTACACCTTC.

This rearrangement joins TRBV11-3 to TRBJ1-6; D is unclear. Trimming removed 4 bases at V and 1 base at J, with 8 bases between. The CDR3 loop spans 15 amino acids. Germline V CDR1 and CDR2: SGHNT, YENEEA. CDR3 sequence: CASSYGRSYNSPLHF. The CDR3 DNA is TGTGCCAGCAGCTACGGCAGGTCCTATAATTCACCCCTCCACTTT. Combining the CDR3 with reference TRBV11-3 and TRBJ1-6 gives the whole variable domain EAGVVQSPRYKIIEKKQPVAFWCNPISGHNTLYWYLQNLGQGPELLIRYENEEAVDDSQLPKDRFSAERLKGVDSTLKIQPAELGDSAVYLCASSYGRSYNSPLHFGNGTRLTVT.

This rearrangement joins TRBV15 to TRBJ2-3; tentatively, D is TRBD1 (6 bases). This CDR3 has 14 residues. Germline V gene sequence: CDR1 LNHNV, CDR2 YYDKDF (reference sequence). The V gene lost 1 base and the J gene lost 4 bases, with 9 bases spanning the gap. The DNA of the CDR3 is TGTGCCACCAGCAGAGTTGGGGGCGCAGATACGCAGTATTTT. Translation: CATSRVGGADTQYF.

The CDR3 loop reads CASGLALSGSSYNEQFF. The CDR3, as DNA: TGTGCTAGTGGTTTGGCCCTTAGCGGTAGCTCCTACAATGAGCAGTTCTTC. The chain links TRBV12-5 to TRBJ2-1; the D gene is possibly TRBD2 (6 bases). CDR3 size: 17 residues. Trimming stripped 1 base from V and 0 bases from J, with 13 bases between. Per the germline V gene, CDR1 is LGHNT and CDR2 is FRNRAP.

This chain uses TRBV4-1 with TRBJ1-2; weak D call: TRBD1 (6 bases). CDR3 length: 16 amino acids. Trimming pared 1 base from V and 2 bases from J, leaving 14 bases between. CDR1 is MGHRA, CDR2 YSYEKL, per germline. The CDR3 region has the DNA TGCGCCAGCAGCCAAGTGGGGGCAGGAGAAAACTATGGCTACACCTTC. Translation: CASSQVGAGENYGYTF.

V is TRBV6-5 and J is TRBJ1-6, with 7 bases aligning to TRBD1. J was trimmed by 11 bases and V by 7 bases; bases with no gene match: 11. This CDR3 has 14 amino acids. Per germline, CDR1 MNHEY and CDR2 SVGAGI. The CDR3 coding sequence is TGTGCCAGCACCTCCCTAGGGGGCCCCACACCCCTCCACTTT. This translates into CASTSLGGPTPLHF.

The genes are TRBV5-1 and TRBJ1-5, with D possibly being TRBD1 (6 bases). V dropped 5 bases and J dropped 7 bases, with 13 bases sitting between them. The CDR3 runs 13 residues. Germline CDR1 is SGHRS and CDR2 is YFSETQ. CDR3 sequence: CASSYQGGQPQHF. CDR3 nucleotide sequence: TGCGCCAGCAGTTACCAAGGGGGACAGCCCCAGCATTTT.

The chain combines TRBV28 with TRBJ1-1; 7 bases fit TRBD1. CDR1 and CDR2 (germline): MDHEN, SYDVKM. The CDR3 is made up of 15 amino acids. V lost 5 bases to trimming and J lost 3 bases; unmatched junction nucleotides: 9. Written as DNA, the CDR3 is TGTGCCAGCAGTGACTTGACAGGGCTCCACACTGAAGCTTTCTTT. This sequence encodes CASSDLTGLHTEAFF.

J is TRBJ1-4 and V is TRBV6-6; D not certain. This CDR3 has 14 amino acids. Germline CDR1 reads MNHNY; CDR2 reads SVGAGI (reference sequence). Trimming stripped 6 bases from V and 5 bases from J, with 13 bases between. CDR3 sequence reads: CASRRHLPNEKLFF. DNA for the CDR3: TGTGCCAGCAGGCGACACCTACCCAATGAAAAACTGTTTTTT.

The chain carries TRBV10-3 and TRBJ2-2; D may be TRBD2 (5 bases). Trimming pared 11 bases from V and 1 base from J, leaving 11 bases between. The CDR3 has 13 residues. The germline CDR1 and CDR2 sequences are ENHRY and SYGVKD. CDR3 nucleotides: TGTGCCGCGAAGAGGGAGAACACCGGGGAGCTGTTTTTT. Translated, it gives CAAKRENTGELFF.

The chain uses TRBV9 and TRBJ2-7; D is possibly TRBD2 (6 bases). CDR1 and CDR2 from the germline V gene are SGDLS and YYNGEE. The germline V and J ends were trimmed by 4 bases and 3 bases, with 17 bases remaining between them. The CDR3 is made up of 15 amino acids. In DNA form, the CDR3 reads TGTGCCAGCAGCTCCGGAGGCGGGAAAAACTACGAGCAGTACTTC. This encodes CASSSGGGKNYEQYF.

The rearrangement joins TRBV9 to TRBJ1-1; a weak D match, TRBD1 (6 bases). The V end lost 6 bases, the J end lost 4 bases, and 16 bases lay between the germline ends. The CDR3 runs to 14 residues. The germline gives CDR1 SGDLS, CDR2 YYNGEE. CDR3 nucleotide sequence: TGTGCCAGCACCAGGGGAGAGGTGGGCACTGAAGCTTTCTTT. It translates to CASTRGEVGTEAFF. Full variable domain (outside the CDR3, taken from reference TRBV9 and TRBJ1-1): DSGVTQTPKHLITATGQRVTLRCSPRSGDLSVYWYQQSLDQGLQFLIQYYNGEERAKGNILERFSAQQFPDLHSELNLSSLELGDSALYFCASTRGEVGTEAFFGQGTRLTVV.

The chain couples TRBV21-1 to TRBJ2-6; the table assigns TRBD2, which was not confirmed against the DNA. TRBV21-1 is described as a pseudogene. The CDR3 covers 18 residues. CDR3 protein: CASSKRAGTSAGANVLTF. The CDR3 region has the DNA TGTGCCAGCAGCAAAAGGGCAGGGACTTCCGCTGGGGCCAACGTCCTGACTTTC.

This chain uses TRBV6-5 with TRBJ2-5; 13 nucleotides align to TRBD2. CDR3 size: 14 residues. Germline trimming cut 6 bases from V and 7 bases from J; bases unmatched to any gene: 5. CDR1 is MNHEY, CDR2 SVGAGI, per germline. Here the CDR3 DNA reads TGTGCCAGCAGACTAGCGGGGGGGCCGGGGACCCAGTACTTC. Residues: CASRLAGGPGTQYF.

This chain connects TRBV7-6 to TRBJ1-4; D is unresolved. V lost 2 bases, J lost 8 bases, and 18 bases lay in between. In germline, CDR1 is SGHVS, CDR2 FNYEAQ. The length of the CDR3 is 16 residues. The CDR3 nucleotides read TGTGCCAGCAGCTTAACCCCTGCTGGAACGGGAGAAAAACTGTTTTTT. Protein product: CASSLTPAGTGEKLFF.

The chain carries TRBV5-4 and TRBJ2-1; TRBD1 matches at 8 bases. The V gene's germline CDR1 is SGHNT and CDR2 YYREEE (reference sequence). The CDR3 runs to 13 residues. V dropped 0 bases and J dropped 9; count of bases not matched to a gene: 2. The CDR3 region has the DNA TGTGCCAGCAGCTTGGTACAGGGGGGTGAGCAGTTCTTC. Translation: CASSLVQGGEQFF.